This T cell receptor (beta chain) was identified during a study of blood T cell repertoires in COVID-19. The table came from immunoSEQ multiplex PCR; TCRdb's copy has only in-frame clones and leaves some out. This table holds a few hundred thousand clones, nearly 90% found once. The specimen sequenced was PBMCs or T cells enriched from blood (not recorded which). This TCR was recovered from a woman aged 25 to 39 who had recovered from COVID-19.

CDR3 bases: TGTGCCAGCTCACCTTCGATGGGAGGGACTGAAGCTTTCTTT. Translating it yields CASSPSMGGTEAFF. The chain recombines TRBV18 with TRBJ1-1, with D unresolved. CDR3 length equals 14 residues. Trimming left V 3 bases short and J 5 bases short, with 13 bases between. Looked up from germline, CDR1 is KGHSH and CDR2 is LQKENI.